The 32 T cell receptor beta chains below come from one sample, sequenced in a study of T cell changes during pregnancy in multiple sclerosis. Sequencing was performed with immunoSEQ multiplex PCR; in TCRdb, only in-frame clones are kept and a portion is missing. Of tens of thousands of clones listed, more than 90% are singletons. Here the sequenced sample was CD8+ T cells from peripheral blood mononuclear cells, taken before pregnancy. All receptors come from a female donor with multiple sclerosis, enrolled in a pregnancy study.

The table lists this clone with a count of one. The rearrangement joins TRBV9 to TRBJ2-7; 10 bases fit TRBD1. The V gene's germline CDR1 is SGDLS and CDR2 YYNGEE. The CDR3 consists of 14 residues. V dropped 3 bases and J dropped 5; count of bases not matched to a gene: 5. The CDR3 DNA follows: TGTGCCAGCAGCGGCCCGACAGGGGGCCACGAGCAGTACTTC. It specifies CASSGPTGGHEQYF.

V usage is TRBV13 and J usage is TRBJ2-3, with a tentative D call TRBD1 (6 bases). The V gene lost 5 bases and the J gene lost 2 bases, with 17 bases spanning the gap. The CDR3 length is 16 residues. Germline CDR1 and CDR2: PRHDT and FYEKMQ (reference sequence). The CDR3 coding sequence is TGTGCCAGCAGCCCGGGACAACTCGCTTTCACAGATACGCAGTATTTT. Translated: CASSPGQLAFTDTQYF. The variable domain in full, with the rest retrieved from reference TRBV13 and TRBJ2-3, is AAGVIQSPRHLIKEKRETATLKCYPIPRHDTVYWYQQGPGQDPQFLISFYEKMQSDKGSIPDRFSAQQFSDYHSELNMSSLELGDSALYFCASSPGQLAFTDTQYFGPGTRLTVL.

The genes are TRBV9 and TRBJ2-3, with D possibly matching TRBD2 (6 bases). The V end lost 4 bases, the J end lost 0 bases, and 9 bases lay between the germline ends. This CDR3 spans 14 amino acids. Per the germline V gene, CDR1 is SGDLS and CDR2 is YYNGEE. CDR3 DNA: TGTGCCAGCAGCTCGGGACTCAGCACAGATACGCAGTATTTT. The encoded protein is CASSSGLSTDTQYF.

This chain uses TRBV10-1 with TRBJ2-1; 10 positions match TRBD2. CDR1 is WNHNN and CDR2 is SYGVQD in the germline V gene (reference sequence). CDR3 length: 15 amino acids. V lost 10 bases and J lost 9; bases outside the gene matches: 15. In DNA form, the CDR3 reads TGCGCCACCCCGGGAAGGAGCGGGGGGGTTGGTGAGCAGTTCTTC. It codes for CATPGRSGGVGEQFF.

This clone was seen a single time. The chain employs TRBV29-1 and TRBJ1-3; D not certain. This CDR3 spans 15 amino acids. The V and J ends lost 4 bases and 0 bases respectively, with 13 bases between them. CDR1 is SQVTM, CDR2 ANQGSEA, per germline. The CDR3 sequence: CSVVGWESSGNTIYF. The CDR3 bases are TGCAGCGTTGTGGGGTGGGAGAGCTCTGGAAACACCATATATTTT.

This clone was counted a few times. The V gene is TRBV29-1, the J gene TRBJ1-1; D remains ambiguous. V lost 0 bases to trimming and J lost 4 bases, with 9 bases between them. This CDR3 has 13 amino acids. CDR1 is SQVTM, CDR2 ANQGSEA, per germline. DNA of the CDR3: TGCAGCGTTGAAGAGCCGGGAGGCACTGAAGCTTTCTTT. Translated, it gives CSVEEPGGTEAFF.

The chain combines TRBV2 with TRBJ2-5; possibly TRBD1 for D (5 bases). V was trimmed by 3 bases and J by 4 bases, leaving 12 bases between them. The CDR3 totals 14 residues. Germline V gene lookup returns CDR1 SNHLY and CDR2 FYNNEI. The CDR3 nucleotides read TGTGCCAGCAGTGAGTCAGGGTGGGGAGAGACCCAGTACTTC. As protein: CASSESGWGETQYF.

The chain carries TRBV4-2 and TRBJ1-2; D is perhaps TRBD1 (6 bases). Germline CDR1 is LGHNA and CDR2 is YNFKEQ. CDR3 length: 14 residues. V dropped 5 bases and J dropped 4 bases, with 14 bases sitting between them. The DNA for the CDR3 is TGTGCCAGCAGCAGATCAGGGGACGGCTATGGCTACACCTTC. This sequence encodes CASSRSGDGYGYTF.

The chain joins TRBV29-1 to TRBJ1-2; D may be TRBD1 (6 bases). V lost 7 bases and J 7 bases, leaving 22 bases between the germline ends. Per the germline V gene, CDR1 is SQVTM and CDR2 is ANQGSEA. CDR3 length: 14 amino acids. The DNA of the CDR3 is TGCAGCGGAGGGACATCTGGAGTTTTTGGTGGCTACACCTTC. This codes for CSGGTSGVFGGYTF.

The rearrangement joins TRBV6-6 to TRBJ2-2, with 7 bases that match TRBD1. V was pared by 2 bases and J by 5 bases, with 2 bases of the junction left unmatched. The CDR3 is 14 residues long. Germline-derived CDR1 and CDR2 are MNHNY and SVGAGI (reference sequence). The CDR3 nucleotides read TGTGCCAGCAGTTACCTGGGACAGACCGGGGAGCTGTTTTTT. This translates into CASSYLGQTGELFF.

The CDR3 coding sequence is TGTGCCACCAGCGTGGACAGGGACAATCAGCCCCAGCATTTT. This sequence encodes CATSVDRDNQPQHF. This chain links TRBV10-3 with TRBJ1-5; TRBD1 aligns across 8 bases. Germline V lookup: CDR1 ENHRY, CDR2 SYGVKD. Germline trimming cut 10 bases from V and 3 bases from J; bases unmatched to any gene: 8. The CDR3 consists of 14 residues.

The chain links TRBV27 to TRBJ2-1; maybe TRBD1 (6 bases). Germline CDR1 and CDR2: MNHEY and SMNVEV (reference sequence). This CDR3 is 17 amino acids long. Trimming pared 5 bases from V and 6 bases from J, leaving 23 bases between. The CDR3 coding sequence is TGTGCCAGCAGTACCTTATTCTCCGGGACACACCGCAATGAGCAGTTCTTC. This encodes CASSTLFSGTHRNEQFF.

This rearrangement joins TRBV5-8 to TRBJ2-3; D possibly corresponds to TRBD1 (7 bases). V lost 4 bases, J lost 1 base, and 13 bases lay in between. Germline V gene sequence: CDR1 SGHTS, CDR2 YDEGEE. The CDR3 loop spans 15 amino acids. Here the CDR3 reads CASSAGGLGTDTQYF. The CDR3 bases are TGTGCCAGCAGCGCAGGGGGGCTCGGCACAGATACGCAGTATTTT.

The chain uses TRBV21-1 and TRBJ1-2; the table's D gene call, TRBD1, was not cross checked with the DNA. TRBV21-1 is designated a pseudogene. CDR3 length equals 17 residues. The CDR3 is CASSLITYRGTNYGYTF. CDR3 in DNA: TGTGCCAGCAGCTTGATAACCTACAGGGGCACTAACTATGGCTACACCTTC.

The rearrangement links TRBV7-2 to TRBJ1-5; D gene unclear. The V end was cut by 3 bases, the J end by 3 bases, with 15 bases between. This CDR3 is 16 amino acids long. The germline CDR1 and CDR2 sequences are SGHTA and FQGNSA. This CDR3 is CASSFTAAGYNQPQHF. DNA for the CDR3: TGTGCCAGCAGCTTTACGGCAGCCGGGTACAATCAGCCCCAGCATTTT.

This sequence joins TRBV9 and TRBJ2-3; D perhaps matches TRBD2 (7 bases). V shed 7 bases and J shed 4 bases, with 13 bases lying between them. The CDR3 consists of 13 residues. Germline V lookup: CDR1 SGDLS, CDR2 YYNGEE. The CDR3 DNA reads TGTGCCAGCGGGGGGGCTTCGGCAGATACGCAGTATTTT. Translation: CASGGASADTQYF.

The chain carries TRBV7-2 and TRBJ2-1; 11 nucleotides align to TRBD1. Trimming removed 5 bases from V and 5 bases from J; junction bases left unmatched: 8. Per germline, CDR1 SGHTA and CDR2 FQGNSA. The length of the CDR3 is 16 residues. The CDR3 nucleotides read TGTGCCAGCAGCGCCTGGGACAGGGGGTTGGACAATGAGCAGTTCTTC. This sequence encodes CASSAWDRGLDNEQFF.

The gene calls are TRBV5-6 and TRBJ2-7; TRBD1 might be the D (6 bases). V shed 3 bases and J shed 3 bases, with 13 bases lying between them. Germline assignment: CDR1 SGHDT and CDR2 YYEEEE. The CDR3 has 14 amino acids. DNA for the CDR3: TGTGCCAGCAGCTCCCCGGGACACAACTACGAGCAGTACTTC. This encodes CASSSPGHNYEQYF.

The V call is TRBV27, the J call TRBJ1-1; D might be TRBD1 (6 bases). The CDR3 spans 13 residues. V shed 4 bases and J shed 4 bases, with 10 bases lying between them. CDR1 MNHEY and CDR2 SMNVEV come from the germline V gene (reference sequence). CDR3 sequence: CASSSEGGTEAFF. The CDR3 region has the DNA TGTGCCAGCAGTTCCGAAGGGGGCACTGAAGCTTTCTTT.

This clone was seen a handful of times. This sample includes further DNA sequences coding for the same CDR3. The chain combines TRBV9 with TRBJ1-1; weak D call: TRBD1 (6 bases). Germline V gives CDR1 SGDLS, CDR2 YYNGEE. V lost 0 bases and J lost 2, with 11 bases in between. The CDR3 is made up of 15 amino acids. The CDR3, as DNA: TGTGCCAGCAGCGTAGACCCGGACAGCAACACTGAAGCTTTCTTT. Translation: CASSVDPDSNTEAFF. Full variable domain (outside the CDR3, taken from reference TRBV9 and TRBJ1-1): DSGVTQTPKHLITATGQRVTLRCSPRSGDLSVYWYQQSLDQGLQFLIQYYNGEERAKGNILERFSAQQFPDLHSELNLSSLELGDSALYFCASSVDPDSNTEAFFGQGTRLTVV.

DNA for the CDR3: TGTGCCGCCAGAGGGGGATCCACTGAAGCTTTCTTT. Translated: CAARGGSTEAFF. V usage is TRBV13 and J usage is TRBJ1-1, with D possibly being TRBD1 (6 bases). The V end lost 11 bases, the J end lost 4 bases, and 14 bases lay between the germline ends. The CDR3 is 12 residues long. Germline V gene lookup returns CDR1 PRHDT and CDR2 FYEKMQ (reference sequence).

The CDR3 here is CASSQEGPPANYEQYF. The CDR3 nucleotides read TGCGCCAGCAGCCAAGAGGGCCCCCCCGCGAATTACGAGCAGTACTTC. The chain links TRBV4-3 to TRBJ2-7; D ambiguous. Germline V CDR1 and CDR2: LGHNA, YSLEER. V was trimmed by 0 bases and J by 4 bases, leaving 16 bases between them. The CDR3 is 16 amino acids.

The V and J genes are TRBV7-8 and TRBJ2-1; D is possibly TRBD2 (7 bases). V shed 2 bases and J shed 4 bases, with 18 bases lying between them. Germline V lookup: CDR1 SGHVS, CDR2 FQNEAQ. This CDR3 comprises 17 residues. CDR3 sequence (DNA): TGTGCCAGCAGCTTAAGGCCTGGGCGGGGGCCTTACAATGAGCAGTTCTTC. Its translation is CASSLRPGRGPYNEQFF.

The chain recombines TRBV7-6 with TRBJ2-2, with TRBD2 identical over 7 bases. From germline, CDR1 is SGHVS and CDR2 FNYEAQ. The CDR3 sequence is 17 residues long. V lost 0 bases and J lost 4; bases outside the gene matches: 8. The CDR3 DNA follows: TGTGCCAGCAGCTTAGCGCAGGCTAGCGGCGGCACCGGGGAGCTGTTTTTT. This translates into CASSLAQASGGTGELFF.

V and J are TRBV12-5 and TRBJ1-1; no firm D call. The V end was cut by 6 bases, the J end by 1 base, with 12 bases between. The CDR3 is 14 residues long. Per germline, CDR1 LGHNT and CDR2 FRNRAP. CDR3 sequence reads: CASGGGDTNTEAFF. As DNA, the CDR3 is TGTGCTAGTGGCGGAGGCGACACGAACACTGAAGCTTTCTTT.

The chain links TRBV11-2 to TRBJ2-1; the match to TRBD1 covers 10 bases. The CDR3 length is 16 residues. Germline assignment: CDR1 SGHAT and CDR2 FQNNGV. With 0 bases clipped from V and 8 bases from J, the junction kept 7 bases outside the gene matches. The CDR3 nucleotides are TGTGCCAGCAGCTTAGAGGTGGGACAGGGGCCCCATGAGCAGTTCTTC. Amino acids: CASSLEVGQGPHEQFF.

The V gene is TRBV6-5, the J gene TRBJ2-7; 7 positions agree with TRBD2. The CDR3 spans 14 residues. Germline assignment: CDR1 MNHEY and CDR2 SVGAGI. V dropped 6 bases and J dropped 2; count of bases not matched to a gene: 7. Written as DNA, the CDR3 is TGTGCCAGCAGGGGGGTAGCGGGCCCCTACGAGCAGTACTTC. It yields the protein CASRGVAGPYEQYF.

The chain uses TRBV27 and TRBJ1-2; a weak D match, TRBD1 (6 bases). This CDR3 is built from 11 residues. CDR1 is MNHEY and CDR2 is SMNVEV in the germline V gene (reference sequence). Between the trimmed V and J ends, which lost 6 bases and 7 bases, there was a span of 9 bases. CDR3 residues: CASSEGVGYTF. CDR3 nucleotides: TGTGCCAGCAGCGAGGGGGTTGGCTACACCTTC.

This sequence joins TRBV7-9 and TRBJ1-6; 7 bases match TRBD1. In germline, CDR1 is SEHNR, CDR2 FQNEAQ (reference sequence). V was pared by 4 bases and J by 7 bases, with 7 bases of the junction left unmatched. This CDR3 region has 15 residues. The CDR3 reads CASSSPQGINSPLHF. The CDR3 DNA is TGTGCCAGCAGCTCACCACAGGGGATAAATTCACCCCTCCACTTT.

This chain uses TRBV9 with TRBJ2-1; the match to TRBD2 covers 13 bases. With V trimmed by 4 bases and J by 1 base, 17 bases remained unmatched. The CDR3 has 21 residues. Germline values: CDR1 SGDLS, CDR2 YYNGEE. Here the CDR3 DNA reads TGTGCCAGCAGCACTCCGAGAACCGGGACTAGCGGGATGCAGTCCTACAATGAGCAGTTCTTC. Amino acids: CASSTPRTGTSGMQSYNEQFF.

The J gene is TRBJ2-7, the V gene TRBV23-1; 9 bases map to TRBD2. TRBV23-1 is assigned to the ORF class and has an uncertain function. The CDR3 is made up of 17 amino acids. V was clipped by 2 bases and J by 2 bases; unmatched bases: 10. In nucleotides, the CDR3 is TGCGCCAGCAGTCAAAGGGGCGGGAGGGGGCTTCCCTACGAGCAGTACTTC. Its protein product is CASSQRGGRGLPYEQYF.

This clone was counted between two and nine times. The chain joins TRBV4-2 to TRBJ2-7; 7 bases are shared with TRBD1. The germline V gene has CDR1 LGHNA and CDR2 YNFKEQ. The ends lost 0 bases at V and 0 bases at J; junction bases unmatched: 2. The CDR3 covers 15 residues. In DNA, the CDR3 is TGTGCCAGCAGCCAAGAGACAGGGAGCTCCTACGAGCAGTACTTC. It encodes CASSQETGSSYEQYF.